A selection of T cell receptor beta chains follows, all from one sample in a study of blood T cell repertoires in COVID-19. Generated by immunoSEQ multiplex PCR, the TCRdb table keeps only in-frame clones and is missing some. The data contain about 130,000 clones, roughly four fifths of them seen just once; the ten biggest clones take up approximately 3%. The source material was peripheral blood. Every receptor here comes from a woman aged 80 or over with acute or convalescent COVID-19. Each CDR3 is given with its conserved first and last residue. The D gene is left open where the match is weak. Size values are once, few and many counts, or a class for expanded clones, and some rows have none.

clone_size	v_call	d_call	j_call	cdr3_aa	cdr3_nt
-	TRBV7-2	TRBD2	TRBJ2-7	CASSVRGTPSGGYEQYF	TGTGCCAGCAGCGTTCGCGGGACACCTAGCGGGGGGTACGAGCAGTACTTC
-	TRBV18	-	TRBJ2-7	CASSPLGEQGYYEQYF	TGTGCCAGCTCACCATTGGGAGAACAAGGCTACTACGAGCAGTACTTC
-	TRBV3-1/TRBV3-2	-	TRBJ1-1	CASSQEYGGMNTEAFF	TGTGCCAGCAGCCAAGAGTACGGCGGGATGAACACTGAAGCTTTCTTT
-	TRBV9	-	TRBJ1-2	CASSVAAGSGYTF	TGTGCCAGCAGCGTAGCCGCGGGTTCTGGCTACACCTTC
once	TRBV5-1	TRBD1	TRBJ2-5	CASSSPLKQGASGWETQYF	TGCGCCAGCAGCTCCCCCCTTAAACAGGGGGCGAGTGGGTGGGAGACCCAGTACTTC
-	TRBV19	-	TRBJ1-6	CASSTLTGTSNSPLHF	TGTGCCAGTAGTACTCTCACCGGGACATCCAATTCACCCCTCCACTTT
-	TRBV4-1	-	TRBJ2-3	CASSRKGQSVTDTQYF	TGCGCCAGCAGCCGAAAAGGACAGAGTGTCACAGATACGCAGTATTTT
-	TRBV6-2/TRBV6-3	-	TRBJ2-1	CASSYRVHEQFF	TGTGCCAGCAGTTACCGGGTCCATGAGCAGTTCTTC
once	TRBV30	-	TRBJ1-2	CAWSQIETGNYGYTF	TGTGCCTGGAGTCAAATCGAGACAGGAAACTATGGCTACACCTTC
-	TRBV5-1	TRBD1	TRBJ1-5	CASSLGDRSNQPQHF	TGCGCCAGCAGCTTGGGGGACAGATCCAATCAGCCCCAGCATTTT
-	TRBV3-1/TRBV3-2	-	TRBJ1-1	CASSQDEEDGGYGERTFF	TGTGCCAGCAGCCAAGACGAGGAGGACGGGGGATATGGGGAGAGGACTTTCTTT
few	TRBV19	TRBD2	TRBJ2-2	CASSIPSGGVPELFF	TGTGCCAGTAGTATTCCTAGCGGGGGGGTCCCGGAGCTGTTTTTT
-	TRBV7-3	-	TRBJ1-5	CASSEWEGQPQHF	TGTGCCAGCAGTGAATGGGAGGGCCAGCCCCAGCATTTT
once	TRBV5-6	-	TRBJ2-5	CASSLAHAETQYF	TGTGCCAGCAGCTTGGCGCATGCGGAGACCCAGTACTTC
-	TRBV6-2/TRBV6-3	-	TRBJ1-2	CASSYGFPGAGYTF	TGTGCCAGCAGTTACGGGTTCCCCGGAGCTGGCTACACCTTC
-	TRBV4-3	-	TRBJ2-3	CASSQDGGWGGLDTQYF	TGCGCCAGCAGCCAAGACGGGGGATGGGGTGGATTAGATACGCAGTATTTT
-	TRBV9	-	TRBJ1-1	CASSVVVTGLGETEAFF	TGTGCCAGCAGCGTAGTTGTAACAGGGCTTGGGGAAACTGAAGCTTTCTTT
once	TRBV13	-	TRBJ2-5	CASSTRQETQYF	TGTGCCAGCAGCACACGACAGGAGACCCAGTACTTC
-	TRBV3-1/TRBV3-2	TRBD2	TRBJ2-5	CASSQDLGLAGGAETQYF	TGTGCCAGCAGCCAAGATCTTGGCCTAGCGGGGGGGGCGGAGACCCAGTACTTC
-	TRBV10-1	TRBD1	TRBJ2-7	CASGYRDRGVEQYF	TGCGCCAGTGGTTACCGGGACAGGGGGGTCGAGCAGTACTTC
-	TRBV6-5	TRBD2	TRBJ2-1	CASVRQRDMNEQFF	TGTGCCAGCGTTAGACAGCGGGATATGAATGAGCAGTTCTTC
-	TRBV5-4	-	TRBJ2-3	CASSFPSAGGTSTDTQYF	TGTGCCAGCAGCTTCCCCTCGGCGGGCGGTACTAGCACAGATACGCAGTATTTT
few	TRBV29-1	-	TRBJ1-2	CSVPHANYGYTF	TGCAGCGTTCCACACGCAAACTATGGCTACACCTTC
-	TRBV7-8	TRBD1	TRBJ1-2	CASSPGTGLYGYTF	TGTGCCAGCAGCCCCGGGACAGGTCTATATGGCTACACCTTC
-	TRBV11-2	-	TRBJ1-2	CASSWIIRRGAVDGYTF	TGTGCCAGCAGCTGGATTATCAGGCGGGGCGCGGTCGATGGCTACACCTTC
-	TRBV19	-	TRBJ2-5	CATSAGQETQYF	TGTGCCACTTCGGCGGGGCAAGAGACCCAGTACTTC
once	TRBV18	TRBD1	TRBJ2-1	CASSPQQGGTYNEQFF	TGTGCCAGCTCACCGCAACAGGGGGGAACCTACAATGAGCAGTTCTTC
-	TRBV9	-	TRBJ1-5	CASSGHDHNQPQHF	TGTGCCAGCAGTGGACATGATCACAATCAGCCCCAGCATTTT
-	TRBV6-1	TRBD1	TRBJ1-5	CASSEVAGGYQPQHF	TGTGCCAGCAGTGAAGTGGCAGGGGGCTATCAGCCCCAGCATTTT
-	TRBV12-5	TRBD2	TRBJ2-7	CASGLRLAASGEQYF	TGTGCTAGTGGTTTAAGACTCGCGGCTAGCGGGGAGCAGTACTTC
-	TRBV7-3	-	TRBJ1-2	CASSFRAGEDGYTF	TGTGCCAGCAGCTTTCGGGCCGGGGAGGATGGCTACACCTTC
-	TRBV9	-	TRBJ1-1	CASSVGWRDTEAFF	TGTGCCAGCAGCGTAGGGTGGAGGGACACTGAAGCTTTCTTT
-	TRBV7-6	-	TRBJ2-7	CASSLAQAGGPYEQYF	TGTGCCAGCAGCTTAGCTCAGGCGGGTGGGCCCTACGAGCAGTACTTC
-	TRBV5-6	-	TRBJ1-2	CASRPVGGDGYTF	TGTGCCAGCAGGCCTGTGGGAGGGGACGGCTACACCTTC
-	TRBV11-2	-	TRBJ1-1	CASSLTGGANTEAFF	TGTGCCAGCAGCTTGACCGGGGGAGCGAACACTGAAGCTTTCTTT
-	TRBV18	-	TRBJ1-2	CASSFSPGYGYTF	TGTGCCAGCTCCTTCTCACCGGGGTATGGCTACACCTTC
-	TRBV12-3/TRBV12-4	TRBD1	TRBJ1-1	CASSSQGVTEAFF	TGTGCCAGCAGTTCCCAGGGGGTCACTGAAGCTTTCTTT
-	TRBV10-3	TRBD1	TRBJ2-7	CAISESGTATYEQYF	TGTGCCATCAGTGAGTCAGGGACAGCCACCTACGAGCAGTACTTC
few	TRBV2	-	TRBJ1-6	CASTPAGGSPLHF	TGTGCCAGCACCCCCGCCGGGGGTTCACCCCTCCACTTT
-	TRBV30	-	TRBJ2-5	CAWSVNGGDSLETQYF	TGTGCCTGGAGTGTAAACGGCGGGGACAGTCTGGAGACCCAGTACTTC
-	TRBV3-1/TRBV3-2	TRBD1	TRBJ1-2	CASSSRTGYGYTF	TGTGCCAGCAGCTCGCGGACAGGCTATGGCTACACCTTC
few	TRBV7-9	TRBD1	TRBJ1-4	CASSFLTGGSEKLFF	TGTGCCAGCAGCTTCCTGACAGGGGGAAGTGAAAAACTGTTTTTT
-	TRBV30	TRBD1	TRBJ1-3	CAWSRTGAGNTIYF	TGTGCCTGGAGTCGGACAGGGGCTGGAAACACCATATATTTT
-	TRBV7-9	TRBD1	TRBJ1-2	CASSSPRTGNYGYTF	TGTGCCAGCAGCTCCCCTAGGACAGGGAACTATGGCTACACCTTC
-	TRBV19	-	TRBJ1-4	CASSPTSRRATPYNEKLFF	TGTGCCAGTAGTCCCACGTCCCGCAGGGCCACCCCGTATAATGAAAAACTGTTTTTT
-	TRBV5-6	-	TRBJ1-6	CASSLYRTNSPLHF	TGTGCCAGCAGCTTGTACAGGACTAATTCACCCCTCCACTTT
-	TRBV4-3	-	TRBJ1-1	CASSQDYTEAFF	TGCGCCAGCAGCCAAGACTACACTGAAGCTTTCTTT
-	TRBV19	-	TRBJ1-5	CASTDLGGSLPQHF	TGTGCCAGTACCGACCTGGGGGGTTCATTGCCCCAGCATTTT
-	TRBV18	-	TRBJ2-1	CASSSGLREQFF	TGTGCCAGCTCGTCAGGGTTGCGTGAGCAGTTCTTC
few	TRBV7-2	-	TRBJ1-1	CASSLAGTRDTEAFF	TGTGCCAGCAGCTTAGCCGGGACAAGGGACACTGAAGCTTTCTTT